The following is a T cell receptor (beta chain) sequence with its context. What it recognizes is unknown. This record belongs to a study of CD8 T cells in ankylosing spondylitis. This CDR3 is built from 15 residues. Germline V gene lookup returns CDR1 LGHDT and CDR2 YNNKEL (reference sequence). V lost 0 bases and J lost 3, with 11 bases in between. Preparation of TCR beta libraries was done by quantitative 5'-RACE with molecular barcodes. TCRdb reprocessed the 5' RACE reads via MiXCR and lists one record per CDR3 protein. The table lists about 360,000 distinct CDR3 sequences, roughly 22% of them singletons. Points from the study as a whole: For ankylosing spondylitis blood, a TCR beta motif of 8 or 9 highly homologous variants appeared characteristic. The authors found the disease-linked clones to be CD8+ and relatively rare in peripheral blood. Significantly higher representation of disease-linked clones was reported for matched ankylosing spondylitis synovial fluid.

This clonotype was obtained from a male donor with ankylosing spondylitis or in good health (not recorded which). Material for sequencing was blood, either unsorted or a sorted T cell fraction (not recorded which). The rearrangement uses TRBV3-1 and TRBJ2-5; possible D gene TRBD1, 5 bases. The CDR3 sequence: CASSQEGQLKETQYF. In DNA form, the CDR3 reads TGTGCCAGCAGCCAAGAGGGGCAGTTGAAAGAGACCCAGTACTTC.